This entry lists 24 T cell receptor beta chains sequenced from one sample in a study of CD8+CD57+ T cells in acquired aplastic anemia. Genomic DNA, serving as template, underwent TCR beta VDJ and CDR3 profiling. TCRdb itself ran the reads through MiXCR, one entry per CDR3 protein. The sample includes some 68,000 distinct CDR3 sequences, approximately 54% of them seen just once. Sequencing was performed on sorted CD4+, CD8+, or CD8+CD57+ T cells (not recorded which) from PBMCs. All receptors come from a human donor in good health, serving as a control.

The chain combines TRBV29-1 with TRBJ1-2; perhaps TRBD1 as D (5 bases). The V gene's germline CDR1 is SQVTM and CDR2 ANQGSEA. This CDR3 contains 11 residues. V gave up 7 bases and J gave up 8 bases, with 14 bases separating them. In DNA, the CDR3 is TGCAGCGCTTCCGAGGGGAGAGGCTACACCTTC. The encoded protein is CSASEGRGYTF.

This clonotype was recorded at least ten times. V gene TRBV5-4 combines with J gene TRBJ2-7; D possibly corresponds to TRBD1 (5 bases). CDR3 length: 13 amino acids. CDR1 is SGHNT and CDR2 is YYREEE in the germline V gene (reference sequence). The ends were cut back, 0 bases at V and 7 bases at J, with 11 bases in the middle. The CDR3, as DNA: TGTGCCAGCAGCTTGGGGACATTGGGAGAGCAGTACTTC. Its protein is CASSLGTLGEQYF.

V and J are TRBV19 and TRBJ1-5, with a possible D match to TRBD1 (5 bases). Germline CDR1 and CDR2: LNHDA and SQIVND (reference sequence). This CDR3 contains 15 residues. V lost 3 bases to trimming and J lost 5 bases, with 14 bases between them. The CDR3 DNA reads as TGTGCCAGTAGTATCGGGGTTTGGGGCGATCAGCCCCAGCATTTT. Its protein is CASSIGVWGDQPQHF.

This clonotype qualifies as medium-sized. The chain employs TRBV29-1 and TRBJ2-3, with 10 positions matching TRBD2. The CDR3 sequence is 15 residues long. With 7 bases clipped from V and 2 bases from J, the junction kept 9 bases outside the gene matches. Germline CDR1 SQVTM, CDR2 ANQGSEA. CDR3 residues: CSEAPSGSFTDTQYF. The CDR3 bases are TGCAGCGAGGCTCCTAGCGGGAGTTTCACAGATACGCAGTATTTT.

This clonotype has a count of ten or more. The DNA for the CDR3 is TGTGCCAGCAGTTTGGGACAGTATAATTCACCCCTCCACTTT. Translation gives CASSLGQYNSPLHF. This chain joins TRBV27 and TRBJ1-6; TRBD1 agrees at 7 bases. There are 14 residues in the CDR3. Per the germline V gene, CDR1 is MNHEY and CDR2 is SMNVEV (reference sequence). Trimming at V came to 3 bases and at J to 4 bases, leaving 0 bases not matched to a gene.

This chain links TRBV7-2 with TRBJ2-3; no clear D gene. V was pared by 3 bases and J by 6 bases, with 7 bases between. The CDR3 totals 12 residues. The germline V gene has CDR1 SGHTA and CDR2 FQGNSA. This CDR3 reads CASSFMLDTQYF. The CDR3, as DNA: TGTGCCAGCAGCTTCATGCTCGATACGCAGTATTTT. Filled out from reference TRBV7-2 and TRBJ2-3, the complete variable domain reads GAGVSQSPSNKVTEKGKDVELRCDPISGHTALYWYRQSLGQGLEFLIYFQGNSAPDKSGLPSDRFSAERTGGSVSTLTIQRTQQEDSAVYLCASSFMLDTQYFGPGTRLTVL.

This chain connects TRBV24-1 to TRBJ2-3; TRBD1 matches at 8 bases. V lost 3 bases and J lost 6; bases outside the gene matches: 7. This CDR3 has 15 residues. Germline CDR1 KGHDR, CDR2 SFDVKD. The DNA of the CDR3 is TGTGCCACCAGTGATCCAACAGGGGGGTTCGATACGCAGTATTTT. Its translation: CATSDPTGGFDTQYF.

By sample fraction, this clonotype is medium-sized. The rearrangement joins TRBV25-1 to TRBJ2-1, with 10 bases lining up with TRBD1. The V segment lost 2 bases and the J segment 6 bases; nucleotides outside the gene matches: 4. The V gene's germline CDR1 is MGHDK and CDR2 SYGVNS. This CDR3 is built from 15 residues. The CDR3 coding sequence is TGTGCCAGCAGTGAAGTGGGACAGGGGCGCAATGAGCAGTTCTTC. Translation: CASSEVGQGRNEQFF.

This clonotype has a count of ten or more. The chain employs TRBV6-5 and TRBJ1-1; no firm D call. The length of the CDR3 is 15 residues. Germline V gives CDR1 MNHEY, CDR2 SVGAGI. Trimming stripped 0 bases from V and 2 bases from J, with 10 bases between. The CDR3 reads CASSYSAGINTEAFF. The CDR3 DNA is TGTGCCAGCAGTTACTCCGCAGGTATAAACACTGAAGCTTTCTTT.

This clonotype has a count of ten or more. This rearrangement joins TRBV7-9 to TRBJ2-1, with 11 bases matching TRBD2. Germline V gene sequence: CDR1 SEHNR, CDR2 FQNEAQ (reference sequence). The ends lost 5 bases at V and 3 bases at J; junction bases unmatched: 3. This CDR3 has 15 residues. The CDR3 region is CASSAGTSGYNEQFF. The CDR3 nucleotides are TGTGCCAGCAGCGCCGGGACTAGCGGCTACAATGAGCAGTTCTTC.

Remarks on this clonotype: The junction does not match germline at one end; this may be a read error. The chain combines TRBV10-3 with TRBJ2-5; maybe TRBD2 (6 bases). Germline values: CDR1 ENHRY, CDR2 SYGVKD. The CDR3 loop spans 18 amino acids. This chain's CDR3 is CASSYSITVGGTRETQYF. The CDR3 DNA reads TGTGCCAGCAGTTACTCGATAACGGTCGGGGGAACACGGGAGACCCAGTACTTC.

This clonotype showed up many times. The chain recombines TRBV4-1 with TRBJ2-2; TRBD2 is a possible D gene (6 bases). From germline, CDR1 is MGHRA and CDR2 YSYEKL. Trimming cost V 5 bases and J 2 bases, with 12 bases left between them. The CDR3 totals 15 residues. The CDR3 DNA sequence: TGCGCCAGCAGCATTGGAGGGAGAAACACCGGGGAGCTGTTTTTT. Translation gives CASSIGGRNTGELFF.

By sample fraction, this clonotype is medium-sized. The chain carries TRBV9 and TRBJ1-2; D is unclear. V was trimmed by 3 bases and J by 8 bases, leaving 5 bases between them. This CDR3 is built from 10 residues. Germline CDR1 reads SGDLS; CDR2 reads YYNGEE. In DNA form, the CDR3 reads TGTGCCAGCAGCGGTGGCGGCTACACCTTC. Residues: CASSGGGYTF.

In the case of this clonotype: A much more abundant neighbour one base away suggests this may be a read error. The CDR3 region is CASSYSGLSDEQSF. The CDR3 DNA is TGTGCCAGCAGTTACTCGGGGCTCTCCGATGAGCAGTCCTTC. V gene TRBV6-5 combines with J gene TRBJ2-1; tentative D call: TRBD1 (5 bases). Germline loops: CDR1 MNHEY, CDR2 SVGAGI. This CDR3 spans 14 amino acids.

This clonotype was seen at least ten times. The chain employs TRBV9 and TRBJ1-2; no clear D gene. V was cut by 0 bases and J by 7 bases, with 16 bases left in between. This CDR3 has 15 amino acids. Germline CDR1 and CDR2: SGDLS and YYNGEE. As DNA, the CDR3 is TGTGCCAGCAGCGTAGCTCTTCAGCATATGGGTGGCTACACCTTC. It translates to CASSVALQHMGGYTF.

The chain's CDR3 is CSARTSGGQDTQYF. The CDR3 nucleotides are TGCAGTGCCCGGACTAGCGGGGGGCAAGATACGCAGTATTTT. The rearrangement joins TRBV20-1 to TRBJ2-3; 14 bases match TRBD2. CDR3 size: 14 residues. Germline CDR1 is DFQATT and CDR2 is SNEGSKA (reference sequence). The ends lost 6 bases at V and 5 bases at J; junction bases unmatched: 4.

The chain combines TRBV11-2 with TRBJ2-5, with D perhaps matching TRBD1 (6 bases). The DNA end is more similar to TRBJ2-1, so the J call may be wrong. The CDR3 extends over 17 amino acids. The germline gives CDR1 SGHAT, CDR2 FQNNGV. Here the CDR3 DNA reads TGTGCCAGCAGCTTATGGCGGCAGGGGAACATCTACAATGAGCAGTTCTTC. It encodes CASSLWRQGNIYNEQFF.

V and J are TRBV7-2 and TRBJ1-2, with 9 bases matching TRBD1. This CDR3 has 13 amino acids. Germline CDR1 SGHTA, CDR2 FQGNSA. Losses at the gene ends were 4 bases for V and 4 bases for J; bases not matched to a gene: 1. The DNA for the CDR3 is TGTGCCAGCAGCTGGGACAGGGTCTATGGCTACACCTTC. It codes for CASSWDRVYGYTF.

The V call is TRBV15, the J call TRBJ1-5; D remains ambiguous. With 0 bases removed from V and 0 bases from J, the gap between germline ends came to 3 bases. This CDR3 region has 14 residues. Germline V gives CDR1 LNHNV, CDR2 YYDKDF (reference sequence). Here the CDR3 reads CATSRDFSNQPQHF. As DNA, the CDR3 is TGTGCCACCAGCAGAGATTTTAGCAATCAGCCCCAGCATTTT.

This clonotype has a count of ten or more. The genes are TRBV5-1 and TRBJ1-1, with a weak D call TRBD1 (6 bases). CDR1 is SGHRS and CDR2 is YFSETQ in the germline V gene. Trimming shortened V by 0 bases and J by 8 bases, and 8 bases separated the two germline ends. The CDR3 is 12 residues long. The CDR3 DNA follows: TGCGCCAGCAGCTTGGATGGGACAGAAGCTTTCTTT. It codes for CASSLDGTEAFF.

The sample holds a few counts of this clonotype. This chain joins TRBV28 and TRBJ1-2; unclear D gene. The V gene's germline CDR1 is MDHEN and CDR2 SYDVKM. The V end lost 6 bases, the J end lost 1 base, and 15 bases lay between the germline ends. The CDR3 is made up of 15 amino acids. Here the CDR3 reads CASRPMGVLNYGYTF. Written as DNA, the CDR3 is TGTGCCAGCAGGCCTATGGGTGTACTTAACTATGGCTACACCTTC.

CDR3 DNA: TGCAGTGCTATGTCTCCGGGACAGAGCACAGATACGCAGTATTTT. Protein sequence: CSAMSPGQSTDTQYF. V gene TRBV20-1 combines with J gene TRBJ2-3; 7 bases map to TRBD1. Germline CDR1 reads DFQATT; CDR2 reads SNEGSKA (reference sequence). V trimming: 4 bases; J trimming: 0 bases; junction bases outside the gene matches: 7. CDR3 length: 15 residues.

Points on this clonotype: A much larger clone lies a single base off, so this may be a read error. The chain recombines TRBV12-5 with TRBJ1-1; 7 nucleotides match TRBD1. V dropped 1 base and J dropped 1; count of bases not matched to a gene: 15. The CDR3 length is 19 residues. Germline lookup yields CDR1 LGHNT and CDR2 FRNRAP. The CDR3 region has the DNA TGTGCTAGTGGTTTGGCAACCGGGACAGAAGTACCGACGAACACTGAAGCTTTCTTT. Translating it yields CASGLATGTEVPTNTEAFF.

This clonotype was seen at least ten times. The chain uses TRBV7-9 and TRBJ1-2, with TRBD1 identical over 7 bases. This CDR3 is built from 14 residues. Germline V CDR1 and CDR2: SEHNR, FQNEAQ (reference sequence). V gave up 3 bases and J gave up 4 bases; unmatched junction bases: 5. In DNA form, the CDR3 reads TGTGCCAGCAGCTTTGATGAGGGGGCCTATGGCTACACCTTC. Protein product: CASSFDEGAYGYTF.